The 5 T cell receptor beta chains listed next were all sequenced from one sample in a study of T cells expressing NK-cell markers. TCRdb reprocessed the 5' RACE reads and reports one entry per CDR3 protein, with no DNA. The sample's table shows 400,000 or so distinct CDR3 sequences. The sequencing sample was made of blood T cells: a sorted CD56 or NKG2C T cell subset, CD4+ or CD8+ T cells, or bulk PBMC T cells (not recorded which). The receptors originated from a woman aged 50 to 60 in good health.

V usage is TRBV11-3 and J usage is TRBJ2-3; TCRdb designates TRBD2, a call that cannot be tested without DNA. CDR1 and CDR2 (germline): SGHNT, YENEEA. The length of the CDR3 is 16 residues. CDR3 residues: CASSSPGGSIADTQYF. Full variable domain (missing parts from reference TRBV11-3 and TRBJ2-3): EAGVVQSPRYKIIEKKQPVAFWCNPISGHNTLYWYLQNLGQGPELLIRYENEEAVDDSQLPKDRFSAERLKGVDSTLKIQPAELGDSAVYLCASSSPGGSIADTQYFGPGTRLTVL.

The chain carries TRBV6-6 and TRBJ2-7. CDR1 and CDR2 (germline): MNHNY, SVGAGI (reference sequence). This CDR3 is built from 14 residues. CDR3 in amino acids: CASSYTLGAYEQYF.

The chain employs TRBV29-1 and TRBJ2-5; TCRdb returns TRBD1, unconfirmable since there is no DNA. Germline CDR1 and CDR2: SQVTM and ANQGSEA. This CDR3 has 12 residues. The CDR3 protein is CSVGTGGTTQYF. Drawing the rest from reference TRBV29-1 and TRBJ2-5, the complete variable domain is SAVISQKPSRDICQRGTSLTIQCQVDSQVTMMFWYRQQPGQSLTLIATANQGSEATYESGFVIDKFPISRPNLTFSTLTVSNMSPEDSSIYLCSVGTGGTTQYFGPGTRLLVL.

V gene TRBV7-6 combines with J gene TRBJ2-7; lacking DNA, the TRBD1 call made by TCRdb goes unchecked. Germline CDR1 SGHVS, CDR2 FNYEAQ. CDR3 length: 14 residues. CDR3 region: CASSGYGQGYEQYF.

This chain links TRBV20-1 with TRBJ1-2; checking the TCRdb D call of TRBD1 is not possible without DNA. The germline V gene has CDR1 DFQATT and CDR2 SNEGSKA (reference sequence). This CDR3 is 14 amino acids long. The CDR3 protein is CSARVRTGEYGYTF.